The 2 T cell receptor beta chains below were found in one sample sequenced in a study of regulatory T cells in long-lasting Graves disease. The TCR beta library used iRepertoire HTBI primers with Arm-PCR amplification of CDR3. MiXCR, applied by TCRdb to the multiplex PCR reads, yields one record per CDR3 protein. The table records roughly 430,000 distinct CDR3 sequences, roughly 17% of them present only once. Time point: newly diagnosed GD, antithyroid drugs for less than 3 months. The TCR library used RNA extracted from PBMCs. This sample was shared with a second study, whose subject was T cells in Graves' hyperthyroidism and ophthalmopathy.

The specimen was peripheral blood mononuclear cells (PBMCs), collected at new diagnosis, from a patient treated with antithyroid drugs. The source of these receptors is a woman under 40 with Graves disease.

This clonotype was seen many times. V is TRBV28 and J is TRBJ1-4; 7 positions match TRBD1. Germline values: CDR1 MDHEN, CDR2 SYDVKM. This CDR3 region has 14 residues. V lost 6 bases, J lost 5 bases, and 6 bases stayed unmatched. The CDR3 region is CASREDRWNEKLFF. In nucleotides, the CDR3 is TGTGCCAGCAGAGAGGACAGGTGGAATGAAAAACTGTTTTTT.

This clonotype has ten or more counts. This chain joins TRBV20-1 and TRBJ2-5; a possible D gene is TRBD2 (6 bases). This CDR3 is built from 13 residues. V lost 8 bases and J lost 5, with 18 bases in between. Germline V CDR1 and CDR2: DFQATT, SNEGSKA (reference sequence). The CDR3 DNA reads TGCAGTTCGGTTAGCGGAGAGGTGGAGACCCAGTACTTC. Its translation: CSSVSGEVETQYF.